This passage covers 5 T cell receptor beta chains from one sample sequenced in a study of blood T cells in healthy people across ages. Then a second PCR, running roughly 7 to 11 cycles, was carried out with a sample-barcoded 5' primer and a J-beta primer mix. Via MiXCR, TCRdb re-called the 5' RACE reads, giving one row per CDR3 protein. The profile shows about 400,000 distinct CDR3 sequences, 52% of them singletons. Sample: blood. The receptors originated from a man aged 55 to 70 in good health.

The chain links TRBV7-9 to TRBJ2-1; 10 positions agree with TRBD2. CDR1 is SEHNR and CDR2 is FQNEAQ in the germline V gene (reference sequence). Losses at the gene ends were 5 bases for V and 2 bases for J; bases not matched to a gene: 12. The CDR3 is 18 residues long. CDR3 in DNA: TGTGCCAGCAGCCCCAGAACCCTAGCGGGAGAGGCCTACAATGAGCAGTTCTTC. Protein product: CASSPRTLAGEAYNEQFF.

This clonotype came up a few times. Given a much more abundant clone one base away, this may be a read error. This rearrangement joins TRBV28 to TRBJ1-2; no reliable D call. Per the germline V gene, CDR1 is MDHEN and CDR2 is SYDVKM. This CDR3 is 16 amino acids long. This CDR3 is CASSLPSLLGSYGYIF. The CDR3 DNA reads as TGTGCCAGCAGTTTACCTAGTCTCTTGGGGAGCTATGGCTACATCTTC.

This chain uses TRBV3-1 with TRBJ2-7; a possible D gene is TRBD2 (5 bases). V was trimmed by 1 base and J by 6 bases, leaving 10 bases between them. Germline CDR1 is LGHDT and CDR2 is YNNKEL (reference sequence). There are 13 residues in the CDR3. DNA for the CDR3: TGTGCCAGCAGCCAAGTTTTAGAGGGCGAGCAGTACTTC. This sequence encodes CASSQVLEGEQYF.

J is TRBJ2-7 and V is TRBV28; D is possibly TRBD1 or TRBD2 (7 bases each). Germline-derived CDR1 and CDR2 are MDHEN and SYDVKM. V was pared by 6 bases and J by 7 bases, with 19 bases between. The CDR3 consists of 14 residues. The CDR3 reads CASRPGGAYNEQYF. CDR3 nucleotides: TGTGCCAGCAGACCAGGGGGGGCATACAATGAGCAGTACTTC.

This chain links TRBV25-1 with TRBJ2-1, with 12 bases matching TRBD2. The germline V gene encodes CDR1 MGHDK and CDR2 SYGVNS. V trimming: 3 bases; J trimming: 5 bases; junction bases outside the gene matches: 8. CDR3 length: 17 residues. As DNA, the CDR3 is TGTGCCAGCAGTGACCCTAGACTAGCGGGAGTGAACAATGAGCAGTTCTTC. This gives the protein CASSDPRLAGVNNEQFF.